This is a list of T cell receptor beta chains from one sample in a study of T cell changes during pregnancy in multiple sclerosis. Clones were sequenced by immunoSEQ multiplex PCR, and TCRdb holds only the in-frame ones, with some missing. The sample records about 50,000 clones, about 93% being singletons. The input for sequencing was CD4+ T cells from peripheral blood mononuclear cells, taken after pregnancy. These receptors came from a female donor with multiple sclerosis, enrolled in a pregnancy study. CDR3s include the opening cysteine and the closing phenylalanine or tryptophan. The D gene is left open where the match is weak. Clone size appears in some rows only: once, few, many, or a class for an expanded clone.

V: TRBV7-9; size: -; D: TRBD1; J: TRBJ1-5; DNA: TGTGCCAGCAGCTCGGACAGGGCAAGCAATCAGCCCCAGCATTTT; CDR3: CASSSDRASNQPQHF
V: TRBV27; size: -; D: TRBD1; J: TRBJ1-3; DNA: TGTGCCAGCAGAATGACAGGGACTGGAAACACCATATATTTT; CDR3: CASRMTGTGNTIYF
V: TRBV5-4; size: once; D: -; J: TRBJ2-1; DNA: TGTGCCAGCAGCTTGTCCAGGGAAGGTGAGCAGTTCTTC; CDR3: CASSLSREGEQFF
V: TRBV14; size: few; D: TRBD1; J: TRBJ1-1; DNA: TGTGCCAGCAGCCAGAGCCTGGGACAGGGGGGGACTGAAGCTTTCTTT; CDR3: CASSQSLGQGGTEAFF
V: TRBV9; size: -; D: TRBD2; J: TRBJ2-3; DNA: TGTGCCAGCAGCGGGCATAGCGGGAGCACAGATACGCAGTATTTT; CDR3: CASSGHSGSTDTQYF
V: TRBV7-6; size: -; D: -; J: TRBJ1-3; DNA: TGTGCCAGCAGCTTAGCAGGGGTCGGAAACACCATATATTTT; CDR3: CASSLAGVGNTIYF
V: TRBV6-6; size: -; D: -; J: TRBJ1-1; DNA: TGTGCCAGCAGTTACTCGTCTGACAGCCATAACACTGAAGCTTTCTTT; CDR3: CASSYSSDSHNTEAFF
V: TRBV6-1; size: -; D: -; J: TRBJ1-5; DNA: TGTGCCAGCAGTCTTTTAGGCCGGACTAATCAGCCCCAGCATTTT; CDR3: CASSLLGRTNQPQHF
V: TRBV6-1; size: -; D: TRBD2; J: TRBJ2-7; DNA: TGTGCCAGCGGATTAGCGGGAGCCGGAAGGGAGCAGTACTTC; CDR3: CASGLAGAGREQYF
V: TRBV5-1; size: once; D: TRBD2; J: TRBJ2-3; DNA: TGCGCCAGCAGCACCGGGACTAGCGGGAAGGCAGATACGCAGTATTTT; CDR3: CASSTGTSGKADTQYF
V: TRBV6-5; size: -; D: -; J: TRBJ2-7; DNA: TGTGCCAGCAGTTACCGACCCGGACAGACCTACGAGCAGTACTTC; CDR3: CASSYRPGQTYEQYF
V: TRBV7-9; size: -; D: TRBD1; J: TRBJ1-4; DNA: TGTGCCAGCGCTAAGGGGGCGGATGAAAAACTGTTTTTT; CDR3: CASAKGADEKLFF
V: TRBV5-1; size: -; D: TRBD1; J: TRBJ2-2; DNA: TGCGCCAGCAGCTCGGGACAGGCAAACACCGGGGAGCTGTTTTTT; CDR3: CASSSGQANTGELFF
V: TRBV19; size: -; D: -; J: TRBJ2-7; DNA: TGTGCCAGTAGTATGTCAGGGTCCTACGAGCAGTACTTC; CDR3: CASSMSGSYEQYF
V: TRBV28; size: -; D: TRBD2; J: TRBJ2-3; DNA: TGTGCCAGCGGATCGGGACTAGCGGGACCTGGACGAACAGATACGCAGTATTTT; CDR3: CASGSGLAGPGRTDTQYF
V: TRBV7-9; size: -; D: TRBD1; J: TRBJ1-2; DNA: TGTGCCAGCAGCTCCCAGGGGGCGCGAGACTATGGCTACACCTTC; CDR3: CASSSQGARDYGYTF
V: TRBV7-2; size: -; D: -; J: TRBJ1-3; DNA: TGTGCCAGCAGCTACTACGCCAGCTCTGGAAACACCATATATTTT; CDR3: CASSYYASSGNTIYF
V: TRBV11-3; size: -; D: -; J: TRBJ2-2; DNA: TGTGCCAGCAGCGGAGGTGGGGTTTTGACCGGGGAGCTGTTTTTT; CDR3: CASSGGGVLTGELFF
V: TRBV2; size: -; D: TRBD2; J: TRBJ2-7; DNA: TGTGCCAGCAGGGAACTAGCGGGGGGATCCTACGAGCAGTACTTC; CDR3: CASRELAGGSYEQYF
V: TRBV27; size: few; D: -; J: TRBJ1-3; DNA: TGTGCCAGCAGTTTAAACGCCAGGTGGTCTGGAAACACCATATATTTT; CDR3: CASSLNARWSGNTIYF
V: TRBV5-1; size: once; D: TRBD2; J: TRBJ2-3; DNA: TGCGCCAGCAGCCCCGGGCTAGCGGGAGCAGATACGCAGTATTTT; CDR3: CASSPGLAGADTQYF
V: TRBV2; size: -; D: -; J: TRBJ2-7; DNA: TGTGCCAGCAGTGAGGTGCGGGCCATTCCTCGACGGGAGCAGTACTTC; CDR3: CASSEVRAIPRREQYF
V: TRBV7-2; size: -; D: TRBD2; J: TRBJ2-2; DNA: TGTGCCAGCAGCCTTAGACTAGCGGGCGGGGCGGACACCGGGGAGCTGTTTTTT; CDR3: CASSLRLAGGADTGELFF
V: TRBV6-1; size: few; D: -; J: TRBJ1-2; DNA: TGTGCCAGCAGTGCCAGACAGTCTGGTGGCTACACCTTC; CDR3: CASSARQSGGYTF
V: TRBV5-1; size: -; D: -; J: TRBJ1-3; DNA: TGCGCCAGCAGAACCGGAGGTGGAAACACCATATATTTT; CDR3: CASRTGGGNTIYF
V: TRBV29-1; size: -; D: -; J: TRBJ2-1; DNA: TGCAGCGTCCTTAGACAGAACAATGAGCAGTTCTTC; CDR3: CSVLRQNNEQFF
V: TRBV25-1; size: -; D: TRBD2; J: TRBJ2-1; DNA: TGTGCCAGCAGCAAACCGGGACTAGCGGGAGATAATGAGCAGTTCTTC; CDR3: CASSKPGLAGDNEQFF
V: TRBV7-9; size: -; D: -; J: TRBJ2-5; DNA: TGTGCCAGCAGCTTAGGCAGGGTCCAAGAGACCCAGTACTTC; CDR3: CASSLGRVQETQYF
V: TRBV4-1; size: -; D: TRBD2; J: TRBJ2-5; DNA: TGCGCCAGCAGCCCCAGACTAGCGGGAGGTGGGGGGGAGACCCAGTACTTC; CDR3: CASSPRLAGGGGETQYF
V: TRBV6-1; size: -; D: TRBD1; J: TRBJ1-2; DNA: TGTGCCAGCAAGGGGGGACAGGGGTTAGGGGGCTACACCTTC; CDR3: CASKGGQGLGGYTF
V: TRBV5-6; size: -; D: -; J: TRBJ2-1; DNA: TGTGCCAGCAGCTTGTTTACAGGGGCGACCGGGGGAAATGAGCAGTTCTTC; CDR3: CASSLFTGATGGNEQFF
V: TRBV6-5; size: -; D: -; J: TRBJ1-1; DNA: TGTGCCAGCAAGAGACGGGGAGCCTTGAACACTGAAGCTTTCTTT; CDR3: CASKRRGALNTEAFF
V: TRBV6-5; size: -; D: -; J: TRBJ2-1; DNA: TGTGCCAGCAGTTACTCGAGGCTAGCGAGTTACAATGAGCAGTTCTTC; CDR3: CASSYSRLASYNEQFF
V: TRBV9; size: -; D: -; J: TRBJ1-1; DNA: TGTGCCAGCAGCGTAGATGTGCAGGGAAGGTCCAAGAACACTGAAGCTTTCTTT; CDR3: CASSVDVQGRSKNTEAFF
V: TRBV19; size: -; D: -; J: TRBJ1-1; DNA: TGTGCCAGTAGTCCAACCGGGGGCACTGAAGCTTTCTTT; CDR3: CASSPTGGTEAFF
V: TRBV6-1; size: once; D: TRBD1; J: TRBJ1-5; DNA: TGTGCCAGCAGGGACAGGGGGGGTCAGCCCCAGCATTTT; CDR3: CASRDRGGQPQHF
V: TRBV5-4; size: -; D: TRBD1; J: TRBJ1-4; DNA: TGTGCCAGCAGGGGGGAAGGGGGCAATGAAAAACTGTTTTTT; CDR3: CASRGEGGNEKLFF
V: TRBV30; size: -; D: TRBD1; J: TRBJ2-7; DNA: TGTGCCTGGAGTCCCCCGACAGGGTTTGGCGAGCAGTACTTC; CDR3: CAWSPPTGFGEQYF
V: TRBV5-6; size: -; D: -; J: TRBJ1-5; DNA: TGTGCCAGCAGCTTGCGGTACAATCAGCCCCAGCATTTT; CDR3: CASSLRYNQPQHF
V: TRBV7-2; size: -; D: -; J: TRBJ2-3; DNA: TGTGCCAGCAGCTCCTATGGCGGGCGCACAGATACGCAGTATTTT; CDR3: CASSSYGGRTDTQYF
V: TRBV15; size: -; D: -; J: TRBJ2-1; DNA: TGTGCCACCAGCAGAGATCTCCTGGGAGGCAATGAGCAGTTCTTC; CDR3: CATSRDLLGGNEQFF
V: TRBV5-8; size: -; D: TRBD2; J: TRBJ2-5; DNA: TGTGCCAGCAGCTTTCCCCCGGGGGGGATCGAAGAGACCCAGTACTTC; CDR3: CASSFPPGGIEETQYF
V: TRBV15; size: -; D: -; J: TRBJ2-2; DNA: TGTGCCACCAGCAGAGATACGGTGACCGGGGAGCTGTTTTTT; CDR3: CATSRDTVTGELFF